This T cell receptor beta chain was sequenced in a study of T cells after yellow fever vaccination. In making TCR cDNA, 5'RACE template switching added a universal primer site and UMIs to it. TCRdb independently ran MiXCR on the 5' RACE reads; one entry per CDR3 protein. In the table there are about 300,000 distinct CDR3 sequences, roughly 9% of which are singletons. CDR3 length: 15 residues. Trimming cost V 7 bases and J 0 bases, with 12 bases left between them. This receptor was obtained from a young man who received the YFV17D yellow fever vaccine. Material: CD4+ T cells sorted from PBMCs, obtained 5 days after the yellow fever booster vaccination. The chain carries TRBV12-3 or TRBV12-4 and TRBJ2-2; possibly TRBD1 or TRBD2 for D (5 bases each). The CDR3, as DNA: TGTGCCAGCACCCCGGGACCGTCGAACACCGGGGAGCTGTTTTTT. This encodes CASTPGPSNTGELFF.